What follows are 13 T cell receptor beta chains derived from one specimen sequenced in a study of CD8+ T cells in alopecia areata. Treatment denoted: oral pan-JAK inhibitor, 5-10 mg twice daily. In each case, RNA was isolated and then reverse transcribed into cDNA as the sequencing template. TCRdb keeps only in-frame clones here, not all; method: immunoSEQ multiplex PCR. The profile shows 95,000 to 150,000 clones, approximately 60% of them singletons. Sequenced here: CD4+ T cells sorted from blood, sampled at week 4, from a patient treated with tofacitinib. All receptors come from a human donor with alopecia areata.

A few counts support this clone. The chain joins TRBV29-1 to TRBJ2-7, with D perhaps TRBD2 (5 bases). Germline V gives CDR1 SQVTM, CDR2 ANQGSEA. Trimming stripped 2 bases from V and 2 bases from J, with 7 bases between. This CDR3 is built from 12 residues. Here the CDR3 reads CSVELATYEQYF. DNA for the CDR3: TGCAGCGTTGAACTAGCTACCTACGAGCAGTACTTC.

The genes are TRBV9 and TRBJ2-6, with D unclear. The germline V gene encodes CDR1 SGDLS and CDR2 YYNGEE. Trimming pared 3 bases from V and 1 base from J, leaving 8 bases between. The CDR3 length is 15 residues. Here the CDR3 DNA reads TGTGCCAGCAGCGCTTTCATATCTGGGGCCAACGTCCTGACTTTC. Its protein product is CASSAFISGANVLTF. Complete variable domain (other parts from reference TRBV9 and TRBJ2-6): DSGVTQTPKHLITATGQRVTLRCSPRSGDLSVYWYQQSLDQGLQFLIQYYNGEERAKGNILERFSAQQFPDLHSELNLSSLELGDSALYFCASSAFISGANVLTFGAGSRLTVL.

CDR3 loop: CSGIAGDTQYF. The CDR3 DNA is TGCAGTGGGATAGCGGGGGATACGCAGTATTTT. The chain employs TRBV20-1 and TRBJ2-3; 8 bases agree with TRBD2. The CDR3 covers 11 residues. The V segment lost 7 bases and the J segment 6 bases; nucleotides outside the gene matches: 3. The V gene's germline CDR1 is DFQATT and CDR2 SNEGSKA (reference sequence).

To note about this clone: The same CDR3 can be traced to other DNA sequences in this sample. This chain joins TRBV7-2 and TRBJ2-7; D is uncertain. Germline-derived CDR1 and CDR2 are SGHTA and FQGNSA. CDR3 length: 12 amino acids. Trimming removed 0 bases from V and 7 bases from J, with 7 bases in between. As DNA, the CDR3 is TGTGCCAGCAGCTTAGCCGTCGGAGAGCAGTACTTC. Translating it yields CASSLAVGEQYF.

The chain carries TRBV4-1 and TRBJ1-1, with a possible D match to TRBD1 (5 bases). Trimming pared 4 bases from V and 0 bases from J, leaving 9 bases between. Germline V gene sequence: CDR1 MGHRA, CDR2 YSYEKL. The CDR3 spans 14 residues. CDR3 loop: CASSLPGMNTEAFF. The CDR3 coding sequence is TGCGCCAGCAGCCTCCCAGGGATGAACACTGAAGCTTTCTTT.

This clone was seen ten or more times. The chain uses TRBV28 and TRBJ2-5, with D unclear. V was shortened by 5 bases and J by 0 bases, with 10 bases between the two germline ends. Germline values: CDR1 MDHEN, CDR2 SYDVKM. This CDR3 comprises 14 residues. CDR3 bases: TGTGCCAGCAGTGCGTTCAAGTACCAAGAGACCCAGTACTTC. Its protein product is CASSAFKYQETQYF.

Concerning this clone itself: In the same sample, other DNA sequences code for this CDR3. This chain uses TRBV10-3 with TRBJ2-1, with 13 bases matching TRBD2. CDR3 length equals 13 residues. The trim removed 9 bases at V and 6 bases at J, leaving 2 bases unmatched. Germline-derived CDR1 and CDR2 are ENHRY and SYGVKD. CDR3 region: CAIGLAGANEQFF. CDR3 nucleotides: TGTGCCATAGGACTAGCGGGGGCCAATGAGCAGTTCTTC.

The chain carries TRBV2 and TRBJ2-3; 10 nucleotides align to TRBD2. CDR3 length: 15 amino acids. After removal of 11 bases from V and 4 bases from J, the junction contained 12 bases not matched to a gene. The germline V gene encodes CDR1 SNHLY and CDR2 FYNNEI. CDR3 sequence reads: CAQTPSAGGPDTQYF. The CDR3 coding sequence is TGTGCCCAAACCCCCTCAGCGGGGGGGCCAGATACGCAGTATTTT.

This clone occurred a few times. The CDR3 DNA follows: TGTGCCAGCATACCGGACAGGGGTGATGAAGCTTTCTTT. The encoded protein is CASIPDRGDEAFF. The V gene is TRBV2, the J gene TRBJ1-1, with TRBD1 matching 9 bases. The germline V gene encodes CDR1 SNHLY and CDR2 FYNNEI. The CDR3 is made up of 13 amino acids. Trimming removed 7 bases from V and 7 bases from J; junction bases left unmatched: 7.

This clone was detected ten times or more. The chain links TRBV5-1 to TRBJ1-5; 9 bases fit TRBD1. Trimming cost V 3 bases and J 1 base; bases outside gene matches: 14. The CDR3 runs to 19 residues. Germline V gene data show CDR1 as SGHRS and CDR2 as YFSETQ. The CDR3, as DNA: TGCGCCAGCAGCTCCCCGTCCCGGGACAGGGCTCAGAGCAATCAGCCCCAGCATTTT. This sequence encodes CASSSPSRDRAQSNQPQHF.

The chain has TRBV28 and TRBJ1-2; unclear D gene. Trimming stripped 3 bases from V and 4 bases from J, with 12 bases between. Germline assignment: CDR1 MDHEN and CDR2 SYDVKM. CDR3 length: 14 residues. DNA for the CDR3: TGTGCCAGCAGTTTTTCCCAGGCTATCTATGGCTACACCTTC. Translating gives CASSFSQAIYGYTF.

The chain joins TRBV5-1 to TRBJ2-5, with TRBD2 identical over 9 bases. Per germline, CDR1 SGHRS and CDR2 YFSETQ. This CDR3 spans 17 amino acids. The junction had 10 bases not matched to a gene; V was cut back by 0 bases and J by 4 bases. Here the CDR3 DNA reads TGCGCCAGCAGCTTGGTGGTAGCGGGAGACAGTGGAGAGACCCAGTACTTC. This translates into CASSLVVAGDSGETQYF.

V gene TRBV6-5 combines with J gene TRBJ1-2, with 9 positions matching TRBD1. CDR1 is MNHEY, CDR2 SVGAGI, per germline. With V trimmed by 7 bases and J by 7 bases, 7 bases remained unmatched. The CDR3 extends over 13 amino acids. The CDR3 nucleotides read TGTGCCAGCAACCTGGGACAGGGAAGTGGCTACACCTTC. Its translation is CASNLGQGSGYTF.